This TCR beta chain was retrieved from a study of cytomegalovirus exposure and HLA in healthy donors. Study-wide results and caveats: Per a later analysis, approximately 16,000 TCR beta sequences showed association with HLA alleles at 0.05 false discovery rate. According to the study, 160 or so TCR beta chains were cytomegalovirus-associated. Some V segments (TRBV6-2 and TRBV6-3 among them) were excluded as indistinguishable. CMV serostatus stood as the only immune exposure information on hand.

PCR was performed using 60 Vbeta and 13 Jbeta primers. TCRdb keeps only in-frame clones here, not all; method: immunoSEQ multiplex PCR. Found here are about 88,000 clones, 70% to 75% of them singletons; the top ten hold approximately 15%. On this clone: The antigen remains unidentified.

The germline V and J ends were trimmed by 0 bases and 6 bases, with 14 bases remaining between them. Germline V CDR1 and CDR2: LGHNA, YSLEER. The CDR3 is 15 residues long. Sequenced material: PBMCs. The chain combines TRBV4-3 with TRBJ1-1; a weak D match, TRBD1 (6 bases). The TCR originated in a young woman in good health and CMV-seropositive. The CDR3 region has the DNA TGCGCCAGCAGCCAAGATAGGGTAGGGGGGGCTGAAGCTTTCTTT. Encoded protein: CASSQDRVGGAEAFF.